The table lists the clone carrying this T cell receptor beta chain with many counts. What it binds is unknown. This sample is drawn from a study of identical twins. Findings and limits, study-wide: There was an excess of low generation probability in the out-of-frame alpha sequences that twins shared. Beta out-of-frame twin sharing showed a weaker excess. Analyses of zero insertions could, in part, be confounded by invariant MAIT and iNKT cells.

cDNA molecules carried unique molecular identifiers, and template switching added a universal primer site. TCRdb reanalysed the 5' RACE reads using MiXCR and keeps one entry per CDR3 protein. The sample lists some 710,000 distinct CDR3 sequences, approximately 6% occurring once. Sequenced material: naive T cells sorted from blood. The TCR comes from a man younger than 35 in good health.

The CDR3 DNA reads TGCGCCAGCATTGGAACTAGCGGCCCGAACACCGGGGAGCTGTTTTTT. Its translation is CASIGTSGPNTGELFF. This rearrangement joins TRBV5-1 to TRBJ2-2; 8 bases match TRBD2. Trimming cost V 6 bases and J 0 bases; bases outside gene matches: 7. The CDR3 sequence is 16 residues long. Looked up from germline, CDR1 is SGHRS and CDR2 is YFSETQ.